This T cell receptor (beta chain) appears in the sequencing data of a study of T cells in severe cutaneous drug reactions. Study details: Enrolled patients had probable or definite SJS/TEN or DRESS per RegiSCAR. Blister fluids or cells and PBMC were collected from patients in acute or recovery stage.

Looked up from germline, CDR1 is SGHRS and CDR2 is YFSETQ. This CDR3 has 15 amino acids. The donors had carbamazepine-induced Stevens-Johnson syndrome or toxic epidermal necrolysis. Bulk and single-cell libraries used iRepertoire multiplex PCR with TCR subtype-specific primers. TCRdb re-called the multiplex PCR reads and catalogs CDR3 proteins one per entry, DNA excluded. The sample shows just over 20,000 distinct CDR3 sequences, and 6.5% to 8% sits with its ten largest clones. This chain joins TRBV5-1 and TRBJ1-5; TCRdb reports TRBD1, a call that lacks DNA to check it against. Material: PBMCs. The source is a human donor with toxic epidermal necrolysis, a severe cutaneous drug reaction. This chain's CDR3 is CASSPGTGGFQPQHF.